These 26 T cell receptor beta chains were sequenced from one sample in a study of blood T cells in healthy people across ages. Using a J-beta primer mix together with a sample-barcoded 5' primer, a second PCR was run for roughly 6 to 12 cycles. MiXCR, applied by TCRdb to the 5' RACE reads, yields one record per CDR3 protein. The data contain about 1.6 million distinct CDR3 sequences, about 31% of them singletons. Sample: blood. These receptors all come from a woman in her twenties or thirties in good health.

This clonotype has just a few counts. In DNA, the CDR3 is TGTGCCAGCAGTTTAGCGCTAGCGGGAGCTCGGAATGAGCAGTTCTTC. Translating it yields CASSLALAGARNEQFF. V and J are TRBV28 and TRBJ2-1; 10 bases fit TRBD2. Looked up from germline, CDR1 is MDHEN and CDR2 is SYDVKM. The CDR3 loop spans 16 amino acids. V lost 2 bases and J lost 7; bases outside the gene matches: 8.

This clonotype was detected a few times. The chain has TRBV5-6 and TRBJ2-5; D unresolved. The V end lost 4 bases, the J end lost 4 bases, and 17 bases lay between the germline ends. The CDR3 loop spans 15 amino acids. Germline CDR1 is SGHDT and CDR2 is YYEEEE. CDR3 residues: CASSLAGGARETQYF. The CDR3 DNA is TGTGCCAGCAGCCTCGCCGGTGGTGCGAGAGAGACCCAGTACTTC.

CDR3 residues: CSAGRDRSTDTQYF. The CDR3 coding sequence is TGCAGTGCTGGCCGGGACAGAAGCACAGATACGCAGTATTTT. This chain connects TRBV20-1 to TRBJ2-3; 7 bases fit TRBD1. The CDR3 runs 14 residues. Germline CDR1 DFQATT, CDR2 SNEGSKA (reference sequence). The trim removed 5 bases at V and 0 bases at J, leaving 5 bases unmatched.

This clonotype has a handful of counts. This chain joins TRBV11-2 and TRBJ2-7, with D perhaps TRBD1 or TRBD2 (6 bases each). The V gene lost 2 bases and the J gene lost 2 bases, with 10 bases spanning the gap. Germline values: CDR1 SGHAT, CDR2 FQNNGV. The CDR3 runs 14 residues. CDR3 protein: CASSLTRGAYEQYF. CDR3 sequence (DNA): TGTGCCAGCAGCTTAACTAGGGGGGCCTACGAGCAGTACTTC.

This clonotype was detected a few times. The J gene is TRBJ2-1, the V gene TRBV20-1; 8 bases agree with TRBD2. Losses at the gene ends were 6 bases for V and 10 bases for J; bases not matched to a gene: 2. The CDR3 loop spans 10 amino acids. Germline values: CDR1 DFQATT, CDR2 SNEGSKA (reference sequence). The DNA for the CDR3 is TGCAGTGCCGGGAGGGGGGAGCAGTTCTTC. It yields the protein CSAGRGEQFF.

The chain carries TRBV4-2 and TRBJ2-7; maybe TRBD2 (6 bases). CDR3 size: 14 residues. Germline CDR1 is LGHNA and CDR2 is YNFKEQ. Trimming stripped 0 bases from V and 6 bases from J, with 12 bases between. CDR3 coding DNA: TGTGCCAGCAGCCAAGATGGTCGGGGAGGCGAGCAGTACTTC. This sequence encodes CASSQDGRGGEQYF.

This chain links TRBV2 with TRBJ2-7; 9 bases map to TRBD1. The J call may be incorrect, as the DNA end agrees better with TRBJ2-5. Looked up from germline, CDR1 is SNHLY and CDR2 is FYNNEI. The CDR3 is made up of 14 amino acids. The CDR3 spells CASRAGTGKETQYF. The CDR3 bases are TGTGCCAGCAGGGCCGGGACAGGGAAAGAGACCCAGTACTTC.

This clonotype was seen a few times. The V and J genes are TRBV4-2 and TRBJ2-6; weak D call: TRBD2 (6 bases). Per germline, CDR1 LGHNA and CDR2 YNFKEQ. V lost 1 base and J 2 bases, leaving 12 bases between the germline ends. The CDR3 runs 17 residues. The CDR3 reads CASSQGVRGTGANVLTF. The CDR3 DNA follows: TGTGCCAGCAGCCAAGGAGTCCGGGGGACTGGGGCCAACGTCCTGACTTTC.

The CDR3 is CASSLAGAGFTDTQYF. CDR3 nucleotide sequence: TGTGCCAGCAGCTTAGCGGGGGCGGGGTTCACAGATACGCAGTATTTT. The chain employs TRBV7-9 and TRBJ2-3; tentatively, D is TRBD1 or TRBD2 (6 bases each). The CDR3 is 16 amino acids. The ends were cut back, 0 bases at V and 2 bases at J, with 12 bases in the middle. Germline values: CDR1 SEHNR, CDR2 FQNEAQ (reference sequence).

This clonotype was counted between two and nine times. The rearrangement uses TRBV27 and TRBJ1-2; D is perhaps TRBD1 (5 bases). CDR3 size: 14 residues. V lost 2 bases to trimming and J lost 2 bases, with 9 bases between them. Per germline, CDR1 MNHEY and CDR2 SMNVEV (reference sequence). Here the CDR3 reads CASSLRSGNYGYTF. The CDR3 bases are TGTGCCAGCAGTTTAAGGTCAGGGAACTATGGCTACACCTTC.

The table lists this clonotype with a few counts. V usage is TRBV6-6 and J usage is TRBJ1-5; no reliable D call. The V end was cut by 8 bases, the J end by 2 bases, with 10 bases between. Germline loops: CDR1 MNHNY, CDR2 SVGAGI (reference sequence). The CDR3 has 13 residues. The CDR3 loop reads CASGNPGNQPQHF. DNA of the CDR3: TGTGCCAGCGGGAATCCGGGCAATCAGCCCCAGCATTTT.

This clonotype turned up a few times. The chain links TRBV9 to TRBJ2-3; no reliable D call. CDR3 length: 15 amino acids. Germline CDR1 is SGDLS and CDR2 is YYNGEE. The V end was cut by 4 bases, the J end by 3 bases, with 15 bases between. The CDR3 sequence is CASSPSVRETDTQYF. CDR3 DNA sequence: TGTGCCAGCAGCCCAAGTGTCAGAGAGACAGATACGCAGTATTTT.

This clonotype occurred a few times. The chain has TRBV4-1 and TRBJ2-5; no clear D gene. Deletions cut 0 bases from V and 5 bases from J, with 13 bases between. The CDR3 covers 15 residues. Germline V lookup: CDR1 MGHRA, CDR2 YSYEKL. The CDR3: CASSQEGHPGETQYF. CDR3 sequence (DNA): TGCGCCAGCAGCCAAGAGGGCCATCCCGGGGAGACCCAGTACTTC.

This rearrangement joins TRBV7-9 to TRBJ2-1; TRBD1 might be the D (6 bases). This CDR3 spans 16 amino acids. In germline, CDR1 is SEHNR, CDR2 FQNEAQ (reference sequence). V lost 5 bases, J lost 2 bases, and 16 bases lay in between. This chain's CDR3 is CASSPRTARAYNEQFF. Written as DNA, the CDR3 is TGTGCCAGCAGCCCAAGGACAGCGAGGGCCTACAATGAGCAGTTCTTC.

This clonotype was observed a few times. The gene calls are TRBV6-1 and TRBJ2-7; 12 nucleotides line up with TRBD1. This CDR3 has 15 amino acids. Germline lookup yields CDR1 MNHNS and CDR2 SASEGT. V lost 5 bases, J lost 6 bases, and 8 bases stayed unmatched. The CDR3 bases are TGTGCCAGCAGTAACCCGGGACAGGGGGCCCGCGAGCAGTACTTC. Translating gives CASSNPGQGAREQYF.

V is TRBV7-9 and J is TRBJ2-1; D is uncertain. Germline assignment: CDR1 SEHNR and CDR2 FQNEAQ (reference sequence). V was shortened by 5 bases and J by 5 bases, with 13 bases between the two germline ends. CDR3 length equals 14 residues. The CDR3 DNA sequence: TGTGCCAGCAGCCCCCCCGTTGTCGACAATGAGCAGTTCTTC. Residues: CASSPPVVDNEQFF.

This rearrangement joins TRBV6-1 to TRBJ2-1; 8 bases are shared with TRBD2. The V segment lost 8 bases and the J segment 6 bases; nucleotides outside the gene matches: 6. The CDR3 contains 13 residues. Germline V CDR1 and CDR2: MNHNS, SASEGT. CDR3 bases: TGTGCCAGCGCGGGAGGCGTCGGCAATGAGCAGTTCTTC. It encodes CASAGGVGNEQFF.

This chain joins TRBV29-1 and TRBJ1-4; D is ambiguous. CDR3 length equals 13 residues. CDR1 SQVTM and CDR2 ANQGSEA come from the germline V gene. The ends were cut back, 6 bases at V and 10 bases at J, with 18 bases in the middle. CDR3 protein: CSVWTSSGGKLFF. In DNA, the CDR3 is TGCAGCGTATGGACCTCCTCAGGCGGAAAACTGTTTTTT. Full variable domain (remainder filled in from reference TRBV29-1 and TRBJ1-4): SAVISQKPSRDICQRGTSLTIQCQVDSQVTMMFWYRQQPGQSLTLIATANQGSEATYESGFVIDKFPISRPNLTFSTLTVSNMSPEDSSIYLCSVWTSSGGKLFFGSGTQLSVL.

The J gene is TRBJ1-1, the V gene TRBV7-9; TRBD1 aligns across 9 bases. Germline lookup yields CDR1 SEHNR and CDR2 FQNEAQ (reference sequence). J gave up 4 bases and V 5 bases, and 5 bases lay outside the gene matches. This CDR3 contains 14 residues. The CDR3 coding sequence is TGTGCCAGCAGCCAGGGACAGGGCTTCACTGAAGCTTTCTTT. Amino acids: CASSQGQGFTEAFF.

The V and J genes are TRBV5-1 and TRBJ2-1; 12 bases are shared with TRBD2. Trimming removed 4 bases from V and 0 bases from J; junction bases left unmatched: 5. This CDR3 has 17 amino acids. Per the germline V gene, CDR1 is SGHRS and CDR2 is YFSETQ. The DNA of the CDR3 is TGCGCCAGCAGCACGACTAGCGGGAGCTACTCCTACAATGAGCAGTTCTTC. Amino acid sequence: CASSTTSGSYSYNEQFF.

The V and J genes are TRBV5-6 and TRBJ2-1; perhaps D is TRBD1 or TRBD2 (5 bases each). Germline assignment: CDR1 SGHDT and CDR2 YYEEEE. Trimming removed 6 bases at V and 4 bases at J, with 17 bases between. This CDR3 spans 15 amino acids. The CDR3, as DNA: TGTGCCAGCACGCCCGCCGGGGCCTCGTACAATGAGCAGTTCTTC. Protein: CASTPAGASYNEQFF.

This clonotype was seen just once. The chain couples TRBV12-3 or TRBV12-4 to TRBJ1-6, with TRBD1 matching 8 bases. Unmatched junction bases numbered 9, after V lost 6 bases and J lost 8 bases. The CDR3 has 15 amino acids. The CDR3 loop is CASSLDRGYDSPLHF. CDR3 nucleotides: TGTGCCAGCAGCCTCGACAGGGGTTACGATTCACCCCTCCACTTT.

The chain carries TRBV4-1 and TRBJ1-5, with D maybe TRBD1 (5 bases). The CDR3 runs 14 residues. Germline assignment: CDR1 MGHRA and CDR2 YSYEKL. Trimming shortened V by 0 bases and J by 9 bases, and 12 bases separated the two germline ends. The CDR3 sequence: CASSQDRGTGPQHF. In nucleotides, the CDR3 is TGCGCCAGCAGCCAAGATAGGGGCACGGGGCCCCAGCATTTT.

This clonotype has just one count. The chain carries TRBV6-5 and TRBJ1-6; 9 positions match TRBD1. The CDR3 spans 14 residues. V dropped 5 bases and J dropped 10; count of bases not matched to a gene: 6. The germline gives CDR1 MNHEY, CDR2 SVGAGI. CDR3 in DNA: TGTGCCAGCAGTGGGACAGGGAGGCAGTCACCCCTCCACTTT. Translated: CASSGTGRQSPLHF.

J is TRBJ2-1 and V is TRBV6-5, with TRBD2 identical over 8 bases. This CDR3 has 18 amino acids. Germline CDR1 is MNHEY and CDR2 is SVGAGI. The ends lost 2 bases at V and 3 bases at J; junction bases unmatched: 12. The CDR3 loop is CASSYGLSGSNDYNEQFF. Here the CDR3 DNA reads TGTGCCAGCAGTTACGGTTTAAGCGGGAGTAACGACTACAATGAGCAGTTCTTC.

In the case of this clonotype: It may be a read error: a sequence one base away is much more abundant. The chain carries TRBV20-1 and TRBJ1-5; possibly TRBD1 for D (5 bases). The CDR3 extends over 14 amino acids. Germline CDR1 reads DFQATT; CDR2 reads SNEGSKA (reference sequence). The V end lost 3 bases, the J end lost 4 bases, and 13 bases lay between the germline ends. Here the CDR3 DNA reads TGCAGTGCTAGCTTGGGACCGGTAAATCAGCCCCAGCATTTT. Its protein product is CSASLGPVNQPQHF.